The 25 T cell receptor beta chains below come from one sample, sequenced in a study of response to subunit inactivated influenza vaccine. A single record per CDR3 protein comes from TCRdb applying MiXCR to the RT-PCR reads. This sample has approximately 500,000 distinct CDR3 sequences, with 10% to 15% found just once. This sample comprised PBMCs from blood, obtained about 40 days after vaccination. Source of these receptors: a man aged 50-60 years who received an inactivated influenza vaccine.

This clonotype showed up just a few times. The chain carries TRBV20-1 and TRBJ2-7; 7 bases fit TRBD1. The CDR3 has 13 amino acids. Germline V gene sequence: CDR1 DFQATT, CDR2 SNEGSKA (reference sequence). V shed 3 bases and J 2 bases; nucleotides not matched to a gene: 4. This chain's CDR3 is CSARGQRTYEQYF. In nucleotides, the CDR3 is TGCAGTGCTAGGGGACAGAGAACCTACGAGCAGTACTTC.

This chain connects TRBV7-9 to TRBJ2-7, with D tentatively TRBD2 (6 bases). Trimming took 3 bases from V and 0 from J, leaving 9 bases between them. The CDR3 is 14 residues long. CDR1 and CDR2 (germline): SEHNR, FQNEAQ (reference sequence). CDR3 in DNA: TGTGCCAGCAGCTTCGCGGGACCCTCCTACGAGCAGTACTTC. Its protein product is CASSFAGPSYEQYF. Full variable domain (rest looked up from reference TRBV7-9 and TRBJ2-7): DTGVSQNPRHKITKRGQNVTFRCDPISEHNRLYWYRQTLGQGPEFLTYFQNEAQLEKSRLLSDRFSAERPKGSFSTLEIQRTEQGDSAMYLCASSFAGPSYEQYFGPGTRLTVT.

The V and J genes are TRBV20-1 and TRBJ2-1, with 8 bases identical to TRBD2. J was trimmed by 9 bases and V by 3 bases; bases with no gene match: 13. The CDR3 length is 15 residues. CDR1 and CDR2 from the germline V gene are DFQATT and SNEGSKA (reference sequence). The CDR3 nucleotides read TGCAGTGCTAGTCCCAGCGGGAGTATCAAGCCTGAGCAGTTCTTC. Protein sequence: CSASPSGSIKPEQFF.

This clonotype has a count of ten or more. The gene calls are TRBV5-4 and TRBJ2-1; 8 positions match TRBD2. CDR3 length: 16 amino acids. J gave up 2 bases and V 4 bases, and 8 bases lay outside the gene matches. Germline assignment: CDR1 SGHNT and CDR2 YYREEE (reference sequence). Here the CDR3 reads CASSPIGGGPYNEQFF. The DNA for the CDR3 is TGTGCCAGCAGCCCGATCGGGGGGGGGCCCTACAATGAGCAGTTCTTC.

V and J are TRBV10-3 and TRBJ1-2; the match to TRBD1 covers 7 bases. The CDR3 has 15 residues. The germline CDR1 and CDR2 sequences are ENHRY and SYGVKD. V was pared by 6 bases and J by 2 bases, with 9 bases of the junction left unmatched. CDR3 coding DNA: TGTGCCATCAGCCAGACAGGGTCTCTCAACTATGGCTACACCTTC. Encoded protein: CAISQTGSLNYGYTF.

This clonotype was observed many times. The genes are TRBV12-3 or TRBV12-4 and TRBJ2-7, with D tentatively TRBD2 (5 bases). The CDR3 is made up of 14 amino acids. The V gene lost 5 bases and the J gene lost 0 bases, with 11 bases spanning the gap. The CDR3 DNA reads TGTGCCAGCAGTCCTAGCTACAGCTCCTACGAGCAGTACTTC. This codes for CASSPSYSSYEQYF.

The chain joins TRBV4-3 to TRBJ2-1, with 11 bases matching TRBD2. The V and J ends lost 4 bases and 4 bases, in that order; junction bases with no gene match: 15. The CDR3 totals 19 residues. In germline, CDR1 is LGHNA, CDR2 YSLEER. Here the CDR3 reads CASSRIGGLAGGHYNEQFF. The CDR3 region has the DNA TGCGCCAGCAGCCGGATCGGCGGGCTAGCGGGGGGCCATTACAATGAGCAGTTCTTC.

The rearrangement joins TRBV4-3 to TRBJ2-2; no clear D. CDR1 is LGHNA and CDR2 is YSLEER in the germline V gene. The CDR3 length is 16 residues. V lost 0 bases to trimming and J lost 3 bases, with 11 bases between them. This CDR3 reads CASSQDATDYTGELFF. The CDR3 DNA reads as TGCGCCAGCAGCCAAGATGCAACAGACTACACCGGGGAGCTGTTTTTT.

This chain joins TRBV28 and TRBJ1-4; 7 positions match TRBD1. The V gene end was trimmed by 3 bases and the J gene end by 5 bases; junction bases not matched to a gene: 3. In germline, CDR1 is MDHEN, CDR2 SYDVKM. CDR3 length equals 14 residues. This CDR3 is CASSLTGRNEKLFF. The DNA of the CDR3 is TGTGCCAGCAGTTTGACAGGGAGGAATGAAAAACTGTTTTTT.

In the case of this clonotype: A junction end diverges from the germline sequence, so it may reflect a read error. The chain employs TRBV20-1 and TRBJ2-4, with TRBD1 matching over 7 bases. Germline CDR1 is DFQATT and CDR2 is SNEGSKA (reference sequence). The CDR3 consists of 15 residues. The CDR3 protein is CSAGDHRGAKNIQYF. The CDR3 DNA reads TGCAGTGCTGGAGATCACAGGGGTGCCAAAAACATTCAGTACTTC.

This clonotype was found a few times. The chain has TRBV4-2 and TRBJ1-2; a possible D gene is TRBD1 (6 bases). V lost 2 bases, J lost 0 bases, and 10 bases lay in between. The germline V gene has CDR1 LGHNA and CDR2 YNFKEQ. This CDR3 spans 15 amino acids. The CDR3 DNA follows: TGTGCCAGCAGCCAAAACACAGGGTCTAACTATGGCTACACCTTC. It specifies CASSQNTGSNYGYTF.

The CDR3, as DNA: TGTGCCAGCAGCCCGTCTAGCGGGGGCTGGGGGAATGAGCAGTTCTTC. It translates to CASSPSSGGWGNEQFF. The chain carries TRBV3-1 and TRBJ2-1, with 10 bases fitting TRBD2. Germline V gives CDR1 LGHDT, CDR2 YNNKEL (reference sequence). J was trimmed by 7 bases and V by 4 bases; bases with no gene match: 10. The CDR3 has 16 amino acids.

CDR3 loop: CASSQPGHPVKETQYF. The CDR3 coding sequence is TGTGCCAGCAGCCAACCGGGACATCCAGTTAAAGAGACCCAGTACTTC. The genes are TRBV7-9 and TRBJ2-5; tentative D call: TRBD1 (6 bases). The germline V gene encodes CDR1 SEHNR and CDR2 FQNEAQ (reference sequence). The CDR3 spans 16 residues. V gave up 5 bases and J gave up 3 bases, with 19 bases separating them.

The chain carries TRBV6-5 and TRBJ2-2, with unresolved D. Trimming cost V 4 bases and J 4 bases, with 7 bases left between them. Germline V gene lookup returns CDR1 MNHEY and CDR2 SVGAGI. There are 13 residues in the CDR3. DNA for the CDR3: TGTGCCAGCAGTTTCAAGGTCACCGGGGAGCTGTTTTTT. Protein: CASSFKVTGELFF.

This clonotype appeared a single time. This chain joins TRBV30 and TRBJ2-1; 10 positions match TRBD2. Germline-derived CDR1 and CDR2 are GTSNPN and SVGIG (reference sequence). This CDR3 is 15 amino acids long. The V gene end was trimmed by 0 bases and the J gene end by 4 bases; junction bases not matched to a gene: 3. CDR3 nucleotides: TGTGCCTGGAGTGTAAAAGCGGGAGGGTACAATGAGCAGTTCTTC. It encodes CAWSVKAGGYNEQFF.

V usage is TRBV3-1 and J usage is TRBJ2-7; D assignment may be TRBD1 or TRBD2 (6 bases each). CDR3 length: 15 residues. Trimming removed 11 bases at V and 3 bases at J, with 23 bases between. Germline loops: CDR1 LGHDT, CDR2 YNNKEL (reference sequence). CDR3 protein: CACSQGGPLVYEQYF. In nucleotides, the CDR3 is TGTGCCTGCTCCCAAGGGGGGCCTTTAGTCTACGAGCAGTACTTC.

This chain joins TRBV7-2 and TRBJ1-2, with 8 positions matching TRBD1. The CDR3 covers 15 residues. V dropped 5 bases and J dropped 5; count of bases not matched to a gene: 10. The germline V gene encodes CDR1 SGHTA and CDR2 FQGNSA. CDR3 residues: CASSEGQVGLYGYTF. The CDR3 region has the DNA TGTGCCAGCAGCGAGGGACAGGTGGGGTTGTATGGCTACACCTTC. The entire variable domain, with the rest obtained from reference TRBV7-2 and TRBJ1-2, is as follows: GAGVSQSPSNKVTEKGKDVELRCDPISGHTALYWYRQSLGQGLEFLIYFQGNSAPDKSGLPSDRFSAERTGGSVSTLTIQRTQQEDSAVYLCASSEGQVGLYGYTFGSGTRLTVV.

This clonotype was found a few times. This chain connects TRBV18 to TRBJ2-3, with 10 bases lining up with TRBD1. Trimming at V came to 6 bases and at J to 4 bases, leaving 13 bases not matched to a gene. CDR3 size: 17 residues. Germline CDR1 KGHSH, CDR2 LQKENI. The CDR3 loop is CASSPKRQGAVADTQYF. The CDR3 nucleotides are TGTGCCAGCTCTCCAAAAAGACAGGGGGCTGTAGCAGATACGCAGTATTTT.

This clonotype was observed a few times. The chain uses TRBV5-1 and TRBJ2-2, with TRBD1 matching over 10 bases. The CDR3 runs to 16 residues. V dropped 4 bases and J dropped 5; count of bases not matched to a gene: 8. Germline values: CDR1 SGHRS, CDR2 YFSETQ. In nucleotides, the CDR3 is TGCGCCAGCAGCCAGCGACAGGGGGCGTCGACCGGGGAGCTGTTTTTT. Translated: CASSQRQGASTGELFF.

V gene TRBV20-1 combines with J gene TRBJ1-5; D is undetermined. Germline V gene lookup returns CDR1 DFQATT and CDR2 SNEGSKA (reference sequence). Trimming pared 2 bases from V and 3 bases from J, leaving 8 bases between. The CDR3 is 13 residues long. CDR3 in amino acids: CSARPGPNQPQHF. CDR3 DNA: TGCAGTGCTAGACCGGGCCCCAATCAGCCCCAGCATTTT.

The J gene is TRBJ2-5, the V gene TRBV2; D is perhaps TRBD2 (6 bases). V was clipped by 6 bases and J by 3 bases, with 11 bases between them. CDR3 size: 13 residues. CDR1 and CDR2 from the germline V gene are SNHLY and FYNNEI. Here the CDR3 reads CASSISGKETQYF. CDR3 nucleotides: TGTGCCAGCAGCATTAGCGGTAAAGAGACCCAGTACTTC.

This clonotype occurred a few times. Here the CDR3 reads CASSFGPLGGTGELFF. Here the CDR3 DNA reads TGTGCCAGCAGCTTTGGACCCCTGGGTGGCACCGGGGAGCTGTTTTTT. V is TRBV5-6 and J is TRBJ2-2, with no clear D. Germline V lookup: CDR1 SGHDT, CDR2 YYEEEE. The CDR3 is 16 amino acids. V gave up 2 bases and J gave up 4 bases, with 15 bases separating them.

This clonotype was detected a few times. The rearrangement links TRBV15 to TRBJ2-3, with D perhaps being TRBD1 or TRBD2 (5 bases each). This CDR3 is built from 13 residues. Trimming took off 5 bases at V and 4 bases at J, with 10 bases between the two ends. The germline V gene has CDR1 LNHNV and CDR2 YYDKDF (reference sequence). The CDR3 sequence is CATSGTAPDTQYF. The CDR3 nucleotides are TGTGCCACCAGCGGGACCGCCCCAGATACGCAGTATTTT.

CDR3 sequence: CASTSWAGGYEQYF. The CDR3 DNA reads TGTGCCAGCACGTCCTGGGCTGGCGGGTACGAGCAGTACTTC. The rearrangement links TRBV7-2 to TRBJ2-7; D may be TRBD2 (5 bases). V shed 7 bases and J shed 4 bases, with 17 bases lying between them. Germline V CDR1 and CDR2: SGHTA, FQGNSA. This CDR3 is built from 14 residues.

V and J are TRBV28 and TRBJ2-6; TRBD2 matches at 9 bases. With V trimmed by 5 bases and J by 0 bases, 11 bases remained unmatched. The CDR3 loop spans 19 amino acids. The germline CDR1 and CDR2 sequences are MDHEN and SYDVKM. The CDR3: CASSTHLAGLFSGANVLTF. Written as DNA, the CDR3 is TGTGCCAGCAGTACGCATCTAGCGGGATTATTCTCTGGGGCCAACGTCCTGACTTTC.